The TCR beta chain under discussion was sequenced for a study of Ad26.COV2.S vaccination and SARS-CoV-2 variants (dated by TCRdb to the early 2020s). With regard to the full study: TCRbeta repertoire sequencing served as the tool for gauging how specific and how broad the SARS-CoV-2-reactive T cell receptors were following Ad26.COV2.S vaccination. A total of 32 samples were included in the TCR-sequenced set, comprising around 19 Ad26.COV2.S vaccine recipients, 5 placebo recipients and 8 SARS-CoV-2 convalescent individuals. General conclusions and limits of the study: After vaccination, substantial breadth of spike-specific CD8+ and CD4+ T cell responses was reported. Higher spike-specific TCR breadth was observed in Ad26.COV2.S recipients than in placebo recipients (P = 0.0014). It was noted by the authors that total T cell responses may have been underestimated by the TCR breadth and depth analyses. Vaccine and placebo recipients had similar non-spike TCR breadth, a finding consistent with the vaccine containing only spike.

The immunoSEQ Assay was the method used to sequence TCRbeta CDR3 regions. After extraction, genomic DNA underwent amplification by bias-controlled multiplex PCR, followed by high-throughput sequencing. The paper's processing steps were these. Collapsing and filtering of sequences were performed to quantify the absolute abundance of each unique TCRbeta CDR3 region. Usable DNA was measured by amplifying reference genes present in all nucleated cells, and TCRbeta template counts were normalized to that usable DNA to estimate T cell fraction. Repertoire TCRs were annotated as SARS-CoV-2-specific when V gene, CDR3 amino acid sequence and J gene were exactly matched to a known reactive TCR set. The reference SARS-CoV-2 TCR set was derived from MIRA and filtered for enrichment in COVID-19-positive ImmuneCODE repertoires, a step that removed public or cross-reactive TCRs. Based on the MIRA antigens, annotated TCRs were further analysed at the level of specific ORF or position within ORF. Breadth was defined as annotated unique rearrangements over total unique productive rearrangements; depth was the summed frequency of those rearrangements. Two-sided Wilcoxon rank-sum tests were used to compare TCR breadth between groups. TCRdb stores this immuneACCESS table with in-frame sequences only. Part of the clones is absent; in the studies checked, under half of the shortfall reflects unresolved V genes, and no reason is known for the rest. V, J and clone size are those of that table, while D and trimming were read from the DNA. Within this sample are under 150,000 clones, with roughly 88% of them counted one time only. The ten largest clones capture less than 6% of the sample.

For this clone: Its antigen has not been determined. Base qualities are not recorded, but no much larger clone differs from it by a single base.

In the paper's terms, the time point label means: individuals recovered from natural SARS-CoV-2 infection. Including the terminal cysteine and phenylalanine, the CDR3 comprises 17 residues. The only DNA kept is the CDR3, 51 bases in frame from the first base. Deletion took 1 base off V and 4 bases off J, with a span of 17 bases between the germline ends. According to the germline V gene, CDR1 reads MNHEY and CDR2 reads SVGEGT. Sequenced material: peripheral blood, taken after recovery from COVID-19. The sequence joins TRBV6-2 or TRBV6-3 to TRBJ2-1, and TRBD2 may be the D gene, going by 5 matching bases. The sequence came from a human donor who had recovered from COVID-19. The sequence in DNA is TGTGCCAGCAGTTACTTTCCTAGCTCCCTTATGTACAATGAGCAGTTCTTC. This gives the protein CASSYFPSSLMYNEQFF.